Included here is one T cell receptor beta chain sequence, with context. Its antigen is unknown. Trimming stripped 0 bases from V and 11 bases from J, with 17 bases between. The CDR3 sequence is 16 residues long. The V gene's germline CDR1 is MNHEY and CDR2 SVGAGI. The sample belongs to a study of shared clonotypes between healthy human individuals. Study-level results: Several donors had around 5% of their naive CD4 clonotypes in common.

Sequenced by immunoSEQ multiplex PCR; TCRdb stores in-frame clones only, minus some. The table includes under 1,100,000 clones, under 80% detected once. What was sequenced was memory CD4+ T cells sorted from blood. The subset here: CD45RA-negative fraction. The V and J genes are TRBV6-5 and TRBJ1-6, with no clear D. The sequence derives from a young man in good health. The CDR3 protein is CASSYSSDASGAPLHF. The CDR3, as DNA: TGTGCCAGCAGTTACTCGAGCGATGCATCCGGGGCACCCCTCCACTTT.